One sample yielded the 20 T cell receptor beta chains listed below, sequenced in a study of cytomegalovirus exposure and HLA in healthy donors. The PCR employed 60 Vbeta primers together with 13 Jbeta primers. The method was immunoSEQ multiplex PCR; TCRdb's version includes in-frame clones alone and lacks a portion of them. Its clone listing holds over 55,000 clones. Sequenced sample: PBMCs. The receptors originated from a male donor in good health and CMV-seronegative.

The chain is built from TRBV7-2 and TRBJ1-3, with no clear D. Germline values: CDR1 SGHTA, CDR2 FQGNSA. This CDR3 contains 13 residues. Trimming shortened V by 2 bases and J by 4 bases, and 6 bases separated the two germline ends. The CDR3 loop is CASSLMAGNTIYF. CDR3 bases: TGTGCCAGCAGCTTAATGGCCGGAAACACCATATATTTT.

The chain links TRBV25-1 to TRBJ2-1, with D possibly matching TRBD2 (6 bases). The CDR3 is 15 residues long. Per germline, CDR1 MGHDK and CDR2 SYGVNS. V lost 0 bases, J lost 5 bases, and 11 bases lay in between. The CDR3 DNA reads as TGTGCCAGCAGTGAATATCGGGGGAGCGACAATGAGCAGTTCTTC. It codes for CASSEYRGSDNEQFF. Full variable domain (missing parts from reference TRBV25-1 and TRBJ2-1): EADIYQTPRYLVIGTGKKITLECSQTMGHDKMYWYQQDPGMELHLIHYSYGVNSTEKGDLSSESTVSRIRTEHFPLTLESARPSHTSQYLCASSEYRGSDNEQFFGPGTRLTVL.

The V and J genes are TRBV6-1 and TRBJ2-6; possibly TRBD2 for D (6 bases). This CDR3 contains 17 residues. Trimming stripped 4 bases from V and 1 base from J, with 14 bases between. Germline loops: CDR1 MNHNS, CDR2 SASEGT. CDR3 sequence reads: CASSGPTGRSGANVLTF. DNA of the CDR3: TGTGCCAGCAGTGGACCTACCGGGAGATCTGGGGCCAACGTCCTGACTTTC.

As regards this clone: The same CDR3 arises from other DNA sequences in this sample as well. The CDR3 nucleotides read TGTGCCAGCAGGCAGCCCATGTCGGGCACTGAAGCTTTCTTT. Amino acids: CASRQPMSGTEAFF. The chain combines TRBV6-5 with TRBJ1-1; D gene ambiguous. Germline V lookup: CDR1 MNHEY, CDR2 SVGAGI. This CDR3 is 14 amino acids long. The V end lost 6 bases, the J end lost 4 bases, and 15 bases lay between the germline ends.

In regard to this clone: Mismatch with germline at one junction end may stem from a read error. V gene TRBV6-5 combines with J gene TRBJ2-5; tentative D call: TRBD1 (5 bases). Germline V gene lookup returns CDR1 MNHEY and CDR2 SVGAGI. The CDR3 runs to 14 residues. DNA for the CDR3: TGTGCCAGCAGTTACTCTTTAGGGGCAGAGATCCAGTACTTC. Translated, it gives CASSYSLGAEIQYF.

V and J are TRBV4-1 and TRBJ1-5; weak D call: TRBD1 (5 bases). The CDR3 sequence is 14 residues long. CDR1 and CDR2 from the germline V gene are MGHRA and YSYEKL. Trimming removed 1 base at V and 7 bases at J, with 11 bases between. The CDR3 DNA reads TGCGCCAGCAGCCAAGTGACGGGGGACCAGCCCCAGCATTTT. Translating it yields CASSQVTGDQPQHF.

The chain recombines TRBV20-1 with TRBJ1-2; the D is unclear. CDR1 is DFQATT and CDR2 is SNEGSKA in the germline V gene (reference sequence). Trimming removed 6 bases at V and 6 bases at J, with 8 bases between. The length of the CDR3 is 10 residues. The CDR3: CSARRDGYTF. The CDR3 nucleotides are TGCAGTGCCCGTCGTGATGGCTACACCTTC.

The V call is TRBV4-2, the J call TRBJ2-7; D is ambiguous. CDR1 and CDR2 from the germline V gene are LGHNA and YNFKEQ. V shed 2 bases and J shed 7 bases, with 15 bases lying between them. The CDR3 has 14 amino acids. The CDR3: CASSQLNPSREQYF. The DNA of the CDR3 is TGTGCCAGCAGCCAACTAAACCCCTCGAGGGAGCAGTACTTC.

The chain is built from TRBV28 and TRBJ2-5; 8 positions agree with TRBD1. V gave up 5 bases and J gave up 5 bases; unmatched junction bases: 10. This CDR3 is 15 amino acids long. Germline-derived CDR1 and CDR2 are MDHEN and SYDVKM. CDR3 loop: CASSPGQGGRETQYF. The CDR3 coding sequence is TGTGCCAGCAGTCCAGGACAGGGAGGTCGTGAGACCCAGTACTTC.

The CDR3 sequence is CASTRQNNQPQHF. The CDR3 DNA is TGTGCCAGCACCCGACAGAACAATCAGCCCCAGCATTTT. The chain combines TRBV6-5 with TRBJ1-5; a weak D match, TRBD1 (5 bases). Germline CDR1 reads MNHEY; CDR2 reads SVGAGI. The CDR3 has 13 amino acids. V gave up 7 bases and J gave up 3 bases, with 10 bases separating them.

The rearrangement joins TRBV7-9 to TRBJ2-1; 10 bases agree with TRBD2. The J segment lost 6 bases and the V segment lost 5 bases, leaving 7 bases of the junction unmatched. The CDR3 covers 15 residues. Germline-derived CDR1 and CDR2 are SEHNR and FQNEAQ (reference sequence). The CDR3, as DNA: TGTGCCAGCAGCAAATCTAGCGGGAGAGGCAATGAGCAGTTCTTC. Protein sequence: CASSKSSGRGNEQFF.

The chain links TRBV5-1 to TRBJ1-1, with D perhaps TRBD1 (6 bases). V was trimmed by 0 bases and J by 3 bases, leaving 12 bases between them. CDR1 and CDR2 (germline): SGHRS, YFSETQ. This CDR3 has 15 amino acids. The CDR3 region is CASSLAQQGDTEAFF. In nucleotides, the CDR3 is TGCGCCAGCAGCTTGGCCCAACAGGGCGACACTGAAGCTTTCTTT.

To note about this clone: The junction departs from germline at one end; a sequencing error may be responsible. The chain carries TRBV28 and TRBJ1-1, with 7 bases fitting TRBD1. The CDR3 is made up of 14 amino acids. Germline V gives CDR1 MDHEN, CDR2 SYDVKM. The CDR3, as DNA: TGTGCCAGCGGGCAGGGGCCCAGGGGGACTGAAGATTTCTTT. Translation gives CASGQGPRGTEDFF.

V usage is TRBV11-1 and J usage is TRBJ2-1; 7 positions agree with TRBD1. With V trimmed by 5 bases and J by 5 bases, 6 bases remained unmatched. Germline CDR1 SGHAT, CDR2 FQDESV (reference sequence). The CDR3 extends over 14 amino acids. The CDR3 region has the DNA TGTGCCAGCAGCGGAAGGACAGGCGACAATGAGCAGTTCTTC. It yields the protein CASSGRTGDNEQFF.

In the case of this clone: The junction and the germline gene differ at one end; a read error may be behind it. The chain employs TRBV6-4 and TRBJ2-1; the D gene is possibly TRBD2 (6 bases). There are 16 residues in the CDR3. CDR1 is MRHNA, CDR2 SNTAGT, per germline. The CDR3 DNA follows: TGTGCCAGCAGTGACTCCGCGGGATCCTCCGACAATGAGCAGTTCTTC. Encoded protein: CASSDSAGSSDNEQFF.

J is TRBJ1-1 and V is TRBV7-3, with D perhaps TRBD1 (6 bases). Between the trimmed V and J ends, which lost 1 base and 1 base, there was a span of 16 bases. This CDR3 contains 17 residues. CDR1 is SGHTA, CDR2 FQGTGA, per germline. In DNA form, the CDR3 reads TGTGCCAGCAGCTTAATGGCCCCGGACAGCAGGAACACTGAAGCTTTCTTT. It specifies CASSLMAPDSRNTEAFF.

The CDR3 sequence: CASSARTGGNTEAFF. The CDR3 nucleotides read TGTGCCAGCAGCGCCCGGACAGGGGGAAACACTGAAGCTTTCTTT. The rearrangement links TRBV7-9 to TRBJ1-1, with TRBD1 identical over 10 bases. The CDR3 covers 15 residues. V shed 5 bases and J 2 bases; nucleotides not matched to a gene: 5. CDR1 is SEHNR, CDR2 FQNEAQ, per germline (reference sequence). The full variable domain, completed using reference TRBV7-9 and TRBJ1-1, is DTGVSQNPRHKITKRGQNVTFRCDPISEHNRLYWYRQTLGQGPEFLTYFQNEAQLEKSRLLSDRFSAERPKGSFSTLEIQRTEQGDSAMYLCASSARTGGNTEAFFGQGTRLTVV.

The rearrangement links TRBV6-5 to TRBJ2-7; 8 bases align to TRBD2. From germline, CDR1 is MNHEY and CDR2 SVGAGI. Trimming removed 7 bases from V and 7 bases from J; junction bases left unmatched: 9. The CDR3 is 13 residues long. CDR3 in amino acids: CASMPGGPGEQYF. CDR3 nucleotide sequence: TGTGCCAGCATGCCGGGAGGGCCGGGGGAGCAGTACTTC.

V and J are TRBV18 and TRBJ1-2, with D perhaps matching TRBD1 (5 bases). This CDR3 has 15 amino acids. Between the trimmed V and J ends, which lost 3 bases and 0 bases, there was a span of 11 bases. The germline CDR1 and CDR2 sequences are KGHSH and LQKENI. The CDR3 loop reads CASSPTTGANYGYTF. CDR3 coding DNA: TGTGCCAGCTCACCGACCACAGGAGCTAACTATGGCTACACCTTC.

V and J are TRBV9 and TRBJ2-7, with 9 bases identical to TRBD1. The CDR3 contains 14 residues. Trimming cost V 5 bases and J 5 bases; bases outside gene matches: 8. Germline CDR1 SGDLS, CDR2 YYNGEE. The CDR3 loop is CASSGGQGSHEQYF. The CDR3 bases are TGTGCCAGCAGTGGGGGACAGGGAAGCCACGAGCAGTACTTC.